This TCR beta chain emerged from a study of shared clonotypes between healthy human individuals. Whole-study findings and limits: Generation probabilities of non-shared clonotypes were lower (relative to those shared by all four donors). Having only a few donors restricted how much genetic and exposure-history diversity was captured.

The naive CD8 fraction comprised CD45RO-negative cells positively selected for CCR7 and excluded terminally differentiated effector memory CD45RA+ cells. Each sorted subset replicate got 200 ng genomic DNA, tens of thousands of genomes. Sequencing used immunoSEQ multiplex PCR; TCRdb keeps in-frame clones, though not all of them. In the table there are around 620,000 clones, approximately 95% of which are singletons. Germline loops: CDR1 SQVTM, CDR2 ANQGSEA. Trimming left V 0 bases short and J 1 base short, with 10 bases between. CDR3 size: 14 residues. As concerns this clone: No antigen is known for it.

The rearrangement links TRBV29-1 to TRBJ2-7; D unresolved. The sequenced sample was naive CD8+ T cells sorted from blood. The sequence came from a woman in her twenties or thirties in good health. CDR3 loop: CSVEDRHDSYEQYF. The CDR3 nucleotides read TGCAGCGTTGAAGACCGACACGATTCCTACGAGCAGTACTTC.